Listed here are 27 T cell receptor beta chains from one sample, sequenced in a study of CD4 T cells in relation to SARS-CoV-2 and coronaviruses. Sequenced by immunoSEQ multiplex PCR; TCRdb stores in-frame clones only, minus some. The repertoire consists of 30,000 to 45,000 clones, with approximately 80% occurring once and the leading ten covering around 21%. These receptors have no identified antigens. The sequenced sample was memory CD4+ T cells from PBMCs, cultured in vitro. The receptor source for this set is an adult with COVID-19.

The chain uses TRBV19 and TRBJ2-5; 11 bases fit TRBD2. The CDR3 has 17 amino acids. Germline values: CDR1 LNHDA, CDR2 SQIVND (reference sequence). V shed 3 bases, J shed 4 bases, and the junction held 10 bases outside the gene matches. This CDR3 is CASSIGLTSGSIETQYF. CDR3 coding DNA: TGTGCCAGTAGTATTGGTCTCACTAGCGGGAGTATAGAGACCCAGTACTTC.

As DNA, the CDR3 is TGCGCCAGCAGGCGACAGGGGCCCTACAATGAGCAGTTCTTC. Amino acid sequence: CASRRQGPYNEQFF. The V gene is TRBV4-1, the J gene TRBJ2-1; 8 positions agree with TRBD1. CDR1 and CDR2 (germline): MGHRA, YSYEKL. The CDR3 runs 14 residues. Germline trimming cut 6 bases from V and 2 bases from J; bases unmatched to any gene: 3.

The genes are TRBV28 and TRBJ2-4; a possible D gene is TRBD2 (6 bases). This CDR3 is 16 amino acids long. The germline V gene has CDR1 MDHEN and CDR2 SYDVKM. V lost 7 bases to trimming and J lost 2 bases, with 18 bases between them. The chain's CDR3 is CASTHPGGKTKNIQYF. The CDR3 nucleotides read TGTGCCAGCACCCACCCTGGCGGGAAGACCAAAAACATTCAGTACTTC.

The V and J genes are TRBV18 and TRBJ1-1; a possible D gene is TRBD1 (6 bases). The CDR3 has 16 residues. V shed 3 bases and J shed 0 bases, with 14 bases lying between them. Germline loops: CDR1 KGHSH, CDR2 LQKENI. The CDR3 is CASSPAVQGLNTEAFF. The CDR3 nucleotides read TGTGCCAGCTCACCCGCGGTACAGGGACTGAACACTGAAGCTTTCTTT.

V and J are TRBV24-1 and TRBJ2-1; the match to TRBD1 covers 10 bases. Germline trimming cut 6 bases from V and 12 bases from J; bases unmatched to any gene: 10. The CDR3 is 14 residues long. CDR1 is KGHDR and CDR2 is SFDVKD in the germline V gene. This CDR3 reads CATSSGTGVGWQFF. CDR3 coding DNA: TGTGCCACCAGTAGTGGGACAGGGGTGGGATGGCAGTTCTTC.

V gene TRBV6-6 combines with J gene TRBJ1-2; weak D call: TRBD1 (5 bases). The V end lost 6 bases, the J end lost 4 bases, and 12 bases lay between the germline ends. CDR1 MNHNY and CDR2 SVGAGI come from the germline V gene (reference sequence). The length of the CDR3 is 13 residues. The DNA for the CDR3 is TGTGCCAGCAGGGCACAGGTCCTCTATGGCTACACCTTC. Its translation is CASRAQVLYGYTF.

The V call is TRBV2, the J call TRBJ1-5; TRBD1 matches 8 bases. The CDR3 spans 14 residues. After removal of 6 bases from V and 6 bases from J, the junction contained 7 bases not matched to a gene. Germline V CDR1 and CDR2: SNHLY, FYNNEI. This CDR3 reads CASSGGQGPQPQHF. CDR3 in DNA: TGTGCCAGCAGCGGCGGACAGGGCCCTCAGCCCCAGCATTTT.

The chain has TRBV2 and TRBJ2-1, with D perhaps being TRBD1 or TRBD2 (5 bases each). Germline V lookup: CDR1 SNHLY, CDR2 FYNNEI. V lost 3 bases to trimming and J lost 1 base, with 7 bases between them. CDR3 length equals 14 residues. CDR3 DNA: TGTGCCAGCAGTGAGGGGGAGTCCTACAATGAGCAGTTCTTC. It translates to CASSEGESYNEQFF.

This clone has a single count. V usage is TRBV30 and J usage is TRBJ2-1; D is ambiguous. The CDR3 loop spans 12 amino acids. Germline values: CDR1 GTSNPN, CDR2 SVGIG (reference sequence). Trimming cost V 1 base and J 3 bases, with 4 bases left between them. The CDR3 reads CAWSESYNEQFF. For the CDR3, the DNA is TGTGCCTGGAGTGAAAGCTACAATGAGCAGTTCTTC.

V and J are TRBV27 and TRBJ2-5; possibly TRBD2 for D (6 bases). The CDR3 is made up of 14 amino acids. Germline V gene lookup returns CDR1 MNHEY and CDR2 SMNVEV (reference sequence). V shed 6 bases and J shed 6 bases, with 17 bases lying between them. As DNA, the CDR3 is TGTGCCAGCAGACAAGGCGGGGAGAGGCAGACCCAGTACTTC. It specifies CASRQGGERQTQYF.

As concerns this clone: One end of the junction is discordant with germline, which a read error may explain. V and J are TRBV2 and TRBJ1-2, with a tentative D call TRBD1 (5 bases). The germline V gene has CDR1 SNHLY and CDR2 FYNNEI. The CDR3 is made up of 11 amino acids. CDR3 in DNA: TGTGCCAGCAGTGAGCAGGGCATTAAGGTCTTC. The encoded protein is CASSEQGIKVF.

The chain is built from TRBV2 and TRBJ2-1; possibly TRBD1 for D (5 bases). The CDR3 consists of 15 residues. Germline values: CDR1 SNHLY, CDR2 FYNNEI. Trimming took off 8 bases at V and 4 bases at J, with 18 bases between the two ends. The CDR3 protein is CASALTTGGYNEQFF. The CDR3 region has the DNA TGTGCCAGCGCGCTAACTACAGGCGGATACAATGAGCAGTTCTTC.

The V and J genes are TRBV24-1 and TRBJ2-1; D possibly corresponds to TRBD2 (6 bases). The CDR3 extends over 16 amino acids. Germline loops: CDR1 KGHDR, CDR2 SFDVKD. V lost 3 bases, J lost 7 bases, and 18 bases lay in between. Written as DNA, the CDR3 is TGTGCCACCAGTGATACCATAGCGGCCTCCTGGAATGAGCAGTTCTTC. Translating gives CATSDTIAASWNEQFF.

This chain joins TRBV19 and TRBJ2-1, with TRBD1 matching 11 bases. J was trimmed by 12 bases and V by 6 bases; bases with no gene match: 4. The CDR3 has 12 amino acids. Germline V gene lookup returns CDR1 LNHDA and CDR2 SQIVND (reference sequence). The CDR3 nucleotides read TGTGCCAGTAGGGACAGGGGGCGAAGGCAGTTCTTC. It codes for CASRDRGRRQFF.

The chain combines TRBV11-2 with TRBJ2-4; weak D call: TRBD1 (6 bases). The V end was cut by 5 bases, the J end by 15 bases, with 17 bases between. The CDR3 loop spans 12 amino acids. The germline gives CDR1 SGHAT, CDR2 FQNNGV. Written as DNA, the CDR3 is TGTGCCAGCAGCACGACAGGAAATCTTCTGTACTTC. It is translated as CASSTTGNLLYF.

The chain has TRBV5-1 and TRBJ2-7; 8 nucleotides align to TRBD1. J was trimmed by 0 bases and V by 0 bases; bases with no gene match: 2. The CDR3 totals 15 residues. Germline CDR1 and CDR2: SGHRS and YFSETQ. CDR3 bases: TGCGCCAGCAGCTTGGACAGGGGGAACTCCTACGAGCAGTACTTC. Protein sequence: CASSLDRGNSYEQYF.

The CDR3 bases are TGTGCCTGGACAGGGGGCTACGAGCAGTACTTC. Its translation is CAWTGGYEQYF. The chain is built from TRBV30 and TRBJ2-7; 7 bases are shared with TRBD1. The V and J ends lost 4 bases and 3 bases, in that order; junction bases with no gene match: 0. Germline lookup yields CDR1 GTSNPN and CDR2 SVGIG (reference sequence). The length of the CDR3 is 11 residues. Drawing the rest from reference TRBV30 and TRBJ2-7, the complete variable domain is SQTIHQWPATLVQPVGSPLSLECTVEGTSNPNLYWYRQAAGRGLQLLFYSVGIGQISSEVPQNLSASRPQDRQFILSSKKLLLSDSGFYLCAWTGGYEQYFGPGTRLTVT.

The chain uses TRBV12-5 and TRBJ2-1; 8 bases agree with TRBD1. Germline-derived CDR1 and CDR2 are LGHNT and FRNRAP. The CDR3 has 14 amino acids. The V gene end was trimmed by 4 bases and the J gene end by 5 bases; junction bases not matched to a gene: 4. The CDR3 sequence is CASGWTGPNNEQFF. The CDR3 nucleotides read TGTGCTAGTGGTTGGACAGGGCCCAACAATGAGCAGTTCTTC.

This clone was counted only a few times. The V call is TRBV28, the J call TRBJ2-4; D is undetermined. CDR1 is MDHEN, CDR2 SYDVKM, per germline. The CDR3 extends over 14 amino acids. V was cut by 5 bases and J by 12 bases, with 20 bases left in between. CDR3 region: CASSPRRAPPDQYF. CDR3 nucleotides: TGTGCCAGCAGTCCACGAAGGGCCCCGCCGGATCAGTACTTC.

The chain carries TRBV19 and TRBJ2-1; 12 bases map to TRBD2. Germline CDR1 is LNHDA and CDR2 is SQIVND (reference sequence). This CDR3 is built from 15 residues. Trimming at V came to 5 bases and at J to 7 bases, leaving 6 bases not matched to a gene. The CDR3 loop is CASSVGTSGFNEQFF. CDR3 nucleotides: TGTGCCAGTAGTGTCGGGACTAGCGGGTTTAATGAGCAGTTCTTC.

The rearrangement joins TRBV18 to TRBJ2-7; possible D gene TRBD1, 5 bases. CDR1 KGHSH and CDR2 LQKENI come from the germline V gene. The CDR3 length is 14 residues. Trimming pared 2 bases from V and 0 bases from J, leaving 8 bases between. CDR3 sequence (DNA): TGTGCCAGCTCACCAGACAGTTCCTCCTACGAGCAGTACTTC. It is translated as CASSPDSSSYEQYF.

The rearrangement joins TRBV2 to TRBJ2-7, with unresolved D. CDR1 and CDR2 (germline): SNHLY, FYNNEI. Trimming cost V 8 bases and J 2 bases, with 16 bases left between them. CDR3 length equals 14 residues. The CDR3, as DNA: TGTGCCAGCTCTATAGTCCGACCGACCTACGAGCAGTACTTC. Translation gives CASSIVRPTYEQYF.

The V call is TRBV28, the J call TRBJ2-7; the match to TRBD2 covers 7 bases. The V segment lost 4 bases and the J segment 2 bases; nucleotides outside the gene matches: 11. The CDR3 is 16 residues long. Germline V lookup: CDR1 MDHEN, CDR2 SYDVKM. The CDR3 sequence: CASSSLYTRETYEQYF. CDR3 sequence (DNA): TGTGCCAGCAGTTCCCTTTATACGCGGGAGACCTACGAGCAGTACTTC.

V gene TRBV30 combines with J gene TRBJ1-2; D remains ambiguous. Germline V gene data show CDR1 as GTSNPN and CDR2 as SVGIG (reference sequence). The CDR3 runs to 10 residues. V was shortened by 3 bases and J by 8 bases, with 7 bases between the two germline ends. CDR3 sequence reads: CAWSGGGYTF. CDR3 sequence (DNA): TGTGCCTGGAGCGGTGGGGGCTACACCTTC.

The chain joins TRBV4-2 to TRBJ1-2; tentative D call: TRBD1 (6 bases). Trimming pared 0 bases from V and 3 bases from J, leaving 17 bases between. This CDR3 has 17 amino acids. Germline CDR1 is LGHNA and CDR2 is YNFKEQ. The CDR3 coding sequence is TGTGCCAGCAGCCAAGATTTTCTATACGGGGGCTACTATGGCTACACCTTC. Residues: CASSQDFLYGGYYGYTF.

The chain recombines TRBV28 with TRBJ2-1; 7 positions agree with TRBD2. The CDR3 spans 15 residues. Trimming cost V 2 bases and J 5 bases; bases outside gene matches: 6. CDR1 is MDHEN and CDR2 is SYDVKM in the germline V gene. In DNA form, the CDR3 reads TGTGCCAGCAGTTTAGGCGGCGGGACTAACAATGAGCAGTTCTTC. Protein: CASSLGGGTNNEQFF.

The chain combines TRBV19 with TRBJ1-3, with D possibly matching TRBD1 (5 bases). Germline values: CDR1 LNHDA, CDR2 SQIVND (reference sequence). V lost 7 bases, J lost 4 bases, and 14 bases lay in between. CDR3 length equals 14 residues. DNA for the CDR3: TGTGCCAGTAAGCCCAGGGCTACGGGAAACACCATATATTTT. Residues: CASKPRATGNTIYF.